This entry describes one TCR beta chain. This record comes from a study of shared clonotypes between healthy human individuals. Extraction of genomic DNA in unsorted samples used about 90 million PBMCs. The CDR3 covers 12 residues. Germline loops: CDR1 SGHAT, CDR2 FQDESV (reference sequence). The V end lost 5 bases, the J end lost 10 bases, and 12 bases lay between the germline ends. At the deep level, the assay was run. It was across several immunoSEQ plates that each subset's genomic DNA was evenly split. Sequencing was performed with immunoSEQ multiplex PCR; in TCRdb, only in-frame clones are kept and a portion is missing. The sample includes about half a million clones, around 73% of them seen just once.

The sequence derives from a woman in her thirties or forties in good health. Some clones in this sample may be carry-over from other donors' samples. Sequenced sample: PBMCs. The V gene is TRBV11-1, the J gene TRBJ2-4, with D possibly being TRBD1 (5 bases). CDR3 nucleotide sequence: TGTGCCAGCAGCACCGACAGAGGTATTCAGTACTTC. Protein sequence: CASSTDRGIQYF.